The clone carrying this TCR beta chain was counted only a few times. Its antigen remains unknown. The data originate from a study of T cells after yellow fever vaccination. Findings of the study overall: By day 5 rather than day 15, the secondary response had peaked, though it was weaker. Booster sampling recovered most clones from primary vaccination (around 96% CD4, around 90% CD8).

Losses at the gene ends were 4 bases for V and 1 base for J; bases not matched to a gene: 3. The CDR3 extends over 15 amino acids. Germline V gene sequence: CDR1 ENHRY, CDR2 SYGVKD. 5'RACE template switching produced TCR cDNA carrying a universal primer site and UMIs. MiXCR was run by TCRdb on the 5' RACE reads, yielding one entry per CDR3 protein. The table shows fewer than 500,000 distinct CDR3 sequences, with around 20% occurring only once. The sequence derives from a man aged 18-30 years who received the YFV17D yellow fever vaccine. The genes are TRBV10-3 and TRBJ2-2; 7 bases are a match to TRBD2. The material was PBMCs, obtained before the yellow fever booster vaccination. The DNA of the CDR3 is TGTGCCATCAGTGGGACTAGTGGGAACACCGGGGAGCTGTTTTTT. Protein product: CAISGTSGNTGELFF.